The 12 T cell receptor beta chains given below trace back to one sample, sequenced in a study of T cell repertoires in cytomegalovirus infection. TCRdb reprocessed the reads with MiXCR, giving one entry per CDR3 protein. This sample has 830,000 or so distinct CDR3 sequences; roughly 33% occur once, and the top ten carry around 12%. Their antigen targets remain unknown. The source material was cultured CD8+ T cells from PBMCs, sampled from culture after CMV antigen stimulation. These receptors were collected from a human donor in good health (CMV status not recorded). Some clones in this sample may be carry-over from other donors' samples.

This clonotype was seen a handful of times. This rearrangement joins TRBV28 to TRBJ1-3; no clear D gene. CDR3 length: 12 residues. Germline V gene lookup returns CDR1 MDHEN and CDR2 SYDVKM. V lost 5 bases and J lost 3, with 5 bases in between. The CDR3 region has the DNA TGTGCCAGCAGTACCTATGGAAACACCATATATTTT. Protein product: CASSTYGNTIYF. The full variable domain, its missing parts supplied by reference TRBV28 and TRBJ1-3, is DVKVTQSSRYLVKRTGEKVFLECVQDMDHENMFWYRQDPGLGLRLIYFSYDVKMKEKGDIPEGYSVSREKKERFSLILESASTNQTSMYLCASSTYGNTIYFGEGSWLTVV.

This clonotype has just a few counts. CDR3 sequence (DNA): TGTGCCACCAGTGATTTCGACAGGTCAGATACGCAGTATTTT. Translation gives CATSDFDRSDTQYF. The chain couples TRBV24-1 to TRBJ2-3; D is possibly TRBD1 (6 bases). The CDR3 is made up of 14 amino acids. V dropped 1 base and J dropped 4 bases, with 8 bases sitting between them. Germline lookup yields CDR1 KGHDR and CDR2 SFDVKD.

This sequence joins TRBV7-6 and TRBJ1-6; TRBD1 matches 8 bases. V shed 3 bases and J 5 bases; nucleotides not matched to a gene: 18. The CDR3 length is 20 residues. Per germline, CDR1 SGHVS and CDR2 FNYEAQ. The CDR3 coding sequence is TGTGCCAGCAGCTTGCGCCGGACCGACCGGACAGGGACGAATAATTCACCCCTCCACTTT. Protein: CASSLRRTDRTGTNNSPLHF.

V and J are TRBV6-1 and TRBJ1-2; D not resolved. The CDR3 contains 13 residues. The V gene lost 6 bases and the J gene lost 5 bases, with 13 bases spanning the gap. Per the germline V gene, CDR1 is MNHNS and CDR2 is SASEGT. CDR3 DNA sequence: TGTGCCAGCAGACTGATAGTTAGTTATGGCTACACCTTC. It translates to CASRLIVSYGYTF.

The chain employs TRBV20-1 and TRBJ1-1; a weak D match, TRBD1 (5 bases). The V end lost 1 base, the J end lost 0 bases, and 12 bases lay between the germline ends. Germline lookup yields CDR1 DFQATT and CDR2 SNEGSKA (reference sequence). The CDR3 is made up of 15 amino acids. The CDR3 region is CSARAPTTVNTEAFF. The CDR3 DNA sequence: TGCAGTGCTAGAGCTCCCACGACAGTGAACACTGAAGCTTTCTTT.

This clonotype was recorded once. The J gene is TRBJ2-2, the V gene TRBV7-9; 10 nucleotides agree with TRBD1. Trimming took 6 bases from V and 3 from J; bases not matched to a gene: 13. Germline CDR1 SEHNR, CDR2 FQNEAQ (reference sequence). This CDR3 is 18 amino acids long. DNA of the CDR3: TGTGCCAGCAGTCTACAGTTACCGGGACAGGGGTACACCGGGGAGCTGTTTTTT. It yields the protein CASSLQLPGQGYTGELFF.

As for this clonotype: This may stem from a read error, because a much larger clone lies one nucleotide away. V gene TRBV7-2 combines with J gene TRBJ2-4; D perhaps matches TRBD2 (5 bases). Germline V gives CDR1 SGHTA, CDR2 FQGNSA. Trimming pared 5 bases from V and 3 bases from J, leaving 17 bases between. This CDR3 comprises 16 residues. The CDR3 spells CASSEFEGKDKNIQYF. The CDR3 nucleotides are TGTGCCAGCAGCGAGTTCGAGGGCAAGGACAAAAACATTCAGTACTTC.

CDR3 DNA sequence: TGTGCCATCAGGACGCTGGACAGGCCCAAGAACTATGGCTACACCTTC. It is translated as CAIRTLDRPKNYGYTF. The J gene is TRBJ1-2, the V gene TRBV10-3, with 7 positions matching TRBD1. The CDR3 consists of 16 residues. CDR1 and CDR2 from the germline V gene are ENHRY and SYGVKD. J lost 2 bases, V lost 6 bases, and 12 bases had no gene match.

The table lists this clonotype with many counts. The J gene is TRBJ2-1, the V gene TRBV12-3 or TRBV12-4; D is ambiguous. Trimming shortened V by 8 bases and J by 1 base, and 9 bases separated the two germline ends. CDR3 length equals 13 residues. The CDR3 is CASGQSSYNEQFF. CDR3 DNA sequence: TGTGCCAGCGGGCAGAGTTCCTACAATGAGCAGTTCTTC.

The sample holds a few counts of this clonotype. The CDR3 DNA follows: TGTGCCAGCAGTTACGGGGGGGCGAGCACCGGGGAGCTGTTTTTT. This sequence encodes CASSYGGASTGELFF. The rearrangement uses TRBV27 and TRBJ2-2; 8 nucleotides agree with TRBD2. V was clipped by 4 bases and J by 4 bases; unmatched bases: 5. Germline V CDR1 and CDR2: MNHEY, SMNVEV (reference sequence). This CDR3 comprises 15 residues.

This clonotype was seen many times. The rearrangement joins TRBV7-9 to TRBJ2-7; D is possibly TRBD1 (5 bases). Between the trimmed V and J ends, which lost 1 base and 6 bases, there was a span of 10 bases. Germline V gene sequence: CDR1 SEHNR, CDR2 FQNEAQ (reference sequence). CDR3 size: 13 residues. The CDR3, as DNA: TGTGCCAGCAGCTTAGAGGCAGGGCTCGAGCAGTACTTC. It encodes CASSLEAGLEQYF.

This clonotype was seen more than once but under ten times. The rearrangement uses TRBV7-9 and TRBJ2-1; 9 bases align to TRBD1. Losses at the gene ends were 4 bases for V and 6 bases for J; bases not matched to a gene: 7. Germline lookup yields CDR1 SEHNR and CDR2 FQNEAQ (reference sequence). This CDR3 spans 15 amino acids. In DNA form, the CDR3 reads TGTGCCAGCAGCTCCCGGGACAGGGTCGCCAATGAGCAGTTCTTC. Amino acid sequence: CASSSRDRVANEQFF.